What follows is one T cell receptor (beta chain) and its context. Recruits, aged roughly 18 to 95 years, lived in some 25 US areas. Cohort allocation depended upon clinical history that participants reported. The data were taken from a study of blood T cell repertoires in COVID-19. Study context: T cells, B-cell-depleted T cells, or PBMCs provided the cDNA or gDNA that served as material.

CDR3 length: 18 amino acids. Germline-derived CDR1 and CDR2 are LNHDA and SQIVND (reference sequence). V was cut by 3 bases and J by 0 bases, with 15 bases left in between. Using immunoSEQ multiplex PCR, the repertoire was profiled, and TCRdb retains in-frame clones only, with some absent. The data contain 250,000 to 300,000 clones, approximately 83% of them singletons. The source is a woman aged 50 to 65 who had recovered from COVID-19. Sequencing was done on a sample of PBMCs or T cells enriched from blood (not recorded which). The chain uses TRBV19 and TRBJ2-6; a weak D match, TRBD1 (6 bases). The CDR3 bases are TGTGCCAGTAGTATGAAAGGACAGAGCTACTCTGGGGCCAACGTCCTGACTTTC. Translating gives CASSMKGQSYSGANVLTF.